Below are 29 T cell receptor beta chains sequenced from a single sample in a study of post-analysis software for immune sequencing data. Their cognate antigens are unknown. TCR beta libraries were prepared from cDNA with unique molecular identifiers. TCRdb passed the PCR reads through MiXCR, listing each CDR3 protein once. The data contain roughly 800,000 distinct CDR3 sequences, approximately 44% of them singletons. The study's findings and limits: TRBV5-6, TRBV5-1 and TRBV20-1 belonged to a set of about 5 TRBV segments that were more frequent in patients than controls.

Sequenced material: blood. These receptors originate from a girl aged 10 to 17 with multiple sclerosis.

V usage is TRBV24-1 and J usage is TRBJ2-1; D perhaps matches TRBD2 (5 bases). V shed 1 base and J shed 0 bases, with 18 bases lying between them. The germline V gene encodes CDR1 KGHDR and CDR2 SFDVKD. The CDR3 is made up of 19 amino acids. CDR3 sequence: CATSDFSAGVTSSYNEQFF. CDR3 sequence (DNA): TGTGCCACCAGTGATTTCTCGGCGGGCGTTACGAGCTCCTACAATGAGCAGTTCTTC.

The chain combines TRBV11-2 with TRBJ1-2, with D maybe TRBD1 (6 bases). The CDR3 loop spans 16 amino acids. V was pared by 4 bases and J by 7 bases, with 22 bases between. The germline CDR1 and CDR2 sequences are SGHAT and FQNNGV. The CDR3 loop is CASSSYLGGAGCGYTF. The CDR3 DNA is TGTGCCAGCAGCTCTTATTTGGGGGGCGCGGGCTGTGGCTACACCTTC.

The rearrangement links TRBV12-3 or TRBV12-4 to TRBJ2-1; TRBD2 aligns across 7 bases. V trimming: 1 base; J trimming: 8 bases; junction bases outside the gene matches: 8. The length of the CDR3 is 15 residues. CDR3: CASSLGGRKDDEQFF. The CDR3 bases are TGTGCCAGCAGTTTAGGCGGGAGAAAAGACGATGAGCAGTTCTTC.

Concerning this clonotype itself: An end of the junction does not agree with germline; a read error may underlie this. CDR3 loop: CASRPGQISYERYF. The CDR3 DNA follows: TGTGCCAGCAGACCGGGACAGATCTCCTACGAGCGGTACTTC. This chain joins TRBV6-2 or TRBV6-3 and TRBJ2-7; 7 positions match TRBD1. This CDR3 is 14 amino acids long. Germline V gene data show CDR1 as MNHEY and CDR2 as SVGEGT.

This clonotype was seen only a few times. The rearrangement joins TRBV2 to TRBJ2-1; 8 bases are a match to TRBD2. This CDR3 contains 17 residues. Germline V gene sequence: CDR1 SNHLY, CDR2 FYNNEI. The J segment lost 3 bases and the V segment lost 0 bases, leaving 7 bases of the junction unmatched. DNA of the CDR3: TGTGCCAGCAGTGAAGCGGTTTTAGCGGGAATCTACAATGAGCAGTTCTTC. It translates to CASSEAVLAGIYNEQFF.

This clonotype was seen a few times. The chain is built from TRBV29-1 and TRBJ2-1, with D perhaps matching TRBD2 (6 bases). Trimming pared 6 bases from V and 8 bases from J, leaving 17 bases between. The CDR3 has 13 amino acids. The germline gives CDR1 SQVTM, CDR2 ANQGSEA. The CDR3 coding sequence is TGCAGCGTCGCCCAGTGGAGGGACGATGAGCAGTTCTTC. It specifies CSVAQWRDDEQFF.

This clonotype was recorded a few times. The V and J genes are TRBV6-6 and TRBJ1-4, with 12 nucleotides matching TRBD1. V trimming: 8 bases; J trimming: 8 bases; junction bases outside the gene matches: 6. The germline CDR1 and CDR2 sequences are MNHNY and SVGAGI (reference sequence). The CDR3 spans 14 residues. The CDR3: CASWGQGAGEKLFF. The CDR3 bases are TGTGCCAGCTGGGGACAGGGGGCCGGAGAAAAACTGTTTTTT.

V is TRBV24-1 and J is TRBJ2-4; no clear D. The germline CDR1 and CDR2 sequences are KGHDR and SFDVKD. CDR3 length equals 15 residues. V was trimmed by 5 bases and J by 8 bases, leaving 18 bases between them. The CDR3 coding sequence is TGTGCCACCAGTGTGGGGTCTCCCGGGTATGACATTCAGTACTTC. Protein sequence: CATSVGSPGYDIQYF.

The chain uses TRBV7-2 and TRBJ2-1; 9 bases are shared with TRBD2. In germline, CDR1 is SGHTA, CDR2 FQGNSA. Trimming took 1 base from V and 0 from J; bases not matched to a gene: 4. The CDR3 sequence is 17 residues long. The CDR3 region is CASSLERLAVSYNEQFF. The CDR3, as DNA: TGTGCCAGCAGCTTAGAAAGACTAGCGGTCTCCTACAATGAGCAGTTCTTC.

The chain recombines TRBV4-3 with TRBJ2-7, with 14 bases that match TRBD2. CDR3 length: 15 residues. Per germline, CDR1 LGHNA and CDR2 YSLEER. With 3 bases clipped from V and 7 bases from J, the junction kept 5 bases outside the gene matches. In DNA, the CDR3 is TGCGCCAGCAGCCAGGGACTAGCGGGAGCGGAAGAGCAGTACTTC. Translated: CASSQGLAGAEEQYF.

The V gene is TRBV5-1, the J gene TRBJ2-5; D not certain. Trimming removed 4 bases at V and 1 base at J, with 8 bases between. CDR1 and CDR2 from the germline V gene are SGHRS and YFSETQ. The CDR3 totals 13 residues. The CDR3: CASSRASQETQYF. The CDR3 nucleotides are TGCGCCAGCAGCAGGGCTAGCCAAGAGACCCAGTACTTC.

Regarding this clonotype: The junction departs from germline at one end; a sequencing error may be responsible. The rearrangement joins TRBV4-3 to TRBJ2-5, with 10 positions matching TRBD1. The J call is in doubt because the DNA end fits TRBJ2-7 better. CDR1 is LGHNA and CDR2 is YSLEER in the germline V gene. The CDR3 has 16 residues. This chain's CDR3 is CASGQDLTGGPYEQYF. The CDR3 nucleotides are TGCGCCAGCGGCCAAGATTTGACAGGGGGCCCCTACGAGCAGTACTTC.

On this clonotype: At one end the junction does not follow the germline gene, possibly because of a read error. V usage is TRBV7-2 and J usage is TRBJ2-3; a possible D gene is TRBD1 (5 bases). In germline, CDR1 is SGHTA, CDR2 FQGNSA. The CDR3 loop spans 13 amino acids. CDR3 bases: TGTGCCGGCAGCCGCAAATCTCAGGGTACGCAGTATTTT. Its protein is CAGSRKSQGTQYF. Using reference TRBV7-2 and TRBJ2-3 for the parts outside the CDR3, the full variable domain is GAGVSQSPSNKVTEKGKDVELRCDPISGHTALYWYRQSLGQGLEFLIYFQGNSAPDKSGLPSDRFSAERTGGSVSTLTIQRTQQEDSAVYLCAGSRKSQGTQYFGPGTRLTVL.

V and J are TRBV6-5 and TRBJ2-7; 12 bases agree with TRBD2. With 2 bases clipped from V and 4 bases from J, the junction kept 6 bases outside the gene matches. Germline V gene data show CDR1 as MNHEY and CDR2 as SVGAGI. The CDR3 runs to 16 residues. CDR3 loop: CASSYQTSGRKYEQYF. CDR3 DNA sequence: TGTGCCAGCAGTTACCAGACTAGCGGGAGAAAATACGAGCAGTACTTC.

This clonotype was seen a handful of times. The chain recombines TRBV5-1 with TRBJ2-7; maybe TRBD2 (6 bases). Trimming left V 0 bases short and J 2 bases short, with 15 bases between. The CDR3 loop spans 16 amino acids. CDR1 is SGHRS and CDR2 is YFSETQ in the germline V gene. The CDR3 nucleotides read TGCGCCAGCAGCTTGGACGGGGGAAGCCTCCCCTACGAGCAGTACTTC. Amino acids: CASSLDGGSLPYEQYF.

This clonotype was observed a handful of times. The chain employs TRBV4-3 and TRBJ2-3; the D gene is possibly TRBD2 (5 bases). The germline gives CDR1 LGHNA, CDR2 YSLEER. Trimming removed 4 bases at V and 2 bases at J, with 13 bases between. The CDR3 runs to 15 residues. CDR3 protein: CASSLKGDLTDTQYF. CDR3 coding DNA: TGCGCCAGCAGCCTGAAGGGAGACCTCACAGATACGCAGTATTTT.

This clonotype was seen a handful of times. V is TRBV6-5 and J is TRBJ1-2, with 9 nucleotides matching TRBD1. The CDR3 is made up of 14 amino acids. CDR1 is MNHEY, CDR2 SVGAGI, per germline. The V segment lost 0 bases and the J segment 7 bases; nucleotides outside the gene matches: 3. CDR3 coding DNA: TGTGCCAGCAGTTACTCGACAGGGGGGTCTGGCTACACCTTC. It codes for CASSYSTGGSGYTF.

The CDR3 region has the DNA TGCAGCGTTGACCTGGGCGGCGCAGAGACCCAGTACTTC. Amino acids: CSVDLGGAETQYF. This chain links TRBV29-1 with TRBJ2-5; no clear D gene. V lost 3 bases to trimming and J lost 4 bases, with 12 bases between them. CDR1 SQVTM and CDR2 ANQGSEA come from the germline V gene. The CDR3 is 13 residues long.

In its sample, this clonotype was seen a few times. The J gene is TRBJ2-5, the V gene TRBV28; D perhaps matches TRBD2 (5 bases). Per the germline V gene, CDR1 is MDHEN and CDR2 is SYDVKM. The CDR3 has 14 residues. The V end lost 5 bases, the J end lost 2 bases, and 12 bases lay between the germline ends. Written as DNA, the CDR3 is TGTGCCAGCAGTGACTACCGGGGACAAGAGACCCAGTACTTC. This gives the protein CASSDYRGQETQYF.

The V and J genes are TRBV28 and TRBJ2-1; 7 nucleotides match TRBD2. V dropped 6 bases and J dropped 0; count of bases not matched to a gene: 11. This CDR3 has 17 residues. Germline CDR1 and CDR2: MDHEN and SYDVKM. This CDR3 reads CASREDLAVTSYNEQFF. The DNA of the CDR3 is TGTGCCAGCAGGGAAGACCTAGCGGTTACCTCCTACAATGAGCAGTTCTTC.

This clonotype was detected only a few times. The chain employs TRBV5-1 and TRBJ2-1; tentatively, D is TRBD1 or TRBD2 (5 bases each). This CDR3 comprises 15 residues. Trimming cost V 0 bases and J 9 bases, with 16 bases left between them. CDR1 and CDR2 (germline): SGHRS, YFSETQ. CDR3 in amino acids: CASSLAGASSGEQFF. CDR3 nucleotide sequence: TGCGCCAGCAGCTTGGCCGGGGCTAGTTCGGGTGAGCAGTTCTTC.

The V gene is TRBV19, the J gene TRBJ1-5; D unresolved. The CDR3 is made up of 15 amino acids. V lost 3 bases and J lost 0, with 9 bases in between. The V gene's germline CDR1 is LNHDA and CDR2 SQIVND (reference sequence). The CDR3 reads CASSISANSNQPQHF. The CDR3 DNA is TGTGCCAGTAGTATTTCGGCAAATAGCAATCAGCCCCAGCATTTT. The complete variable domain, with remaining parts taken from reference TRBV19 and TRBJ1-5, reads DGGITQSPKYLFRKEGQNVTLSCEQNLNHDAMYWYRQDPGQGLRLIYYSQIVNDFQKGDIAEGYSVSREKKESFPLTVTSAQKNPTAFYLCASSISANSNQPQHFGDGTRLSIL.

The chain joins TRBV7-2 to TRBJ2-3; TRBD2 aligns across 9 bases. V lost 5 bases, J lost 0 bases, and 9 bases stayed unmatched. The germline V gene encodes CDR1 SGHTA and CDR2 FQGNSA. CDR3 size: 17 residues. This CDR3 is CASSPVTSGTSTDTQYF. The CDR3 DNA follows: TGTGCCAGCAGCCCAGTGACTAGCGGAACTAGCACAGATACGCAGTATTTT.

The table lists this clonotype with a few counts. The chain joins TRBV20-1 to TRBJ2-3, with D possibly matching TRBD1 (6 bases). V was cut by 6 bases and J by 0 bases, with 16 bases left in between. Germline values: CDR1 DFQATT, CDR2 SNEGSKA (reference sequence). The length of the CDR3 is 15 residues. The CDR3 sequence: CSAGMGAESTDTQYF. The CDR3 DNA reads TGCAGTGCGGGGATGGGGGCGGAGAGCACAGATACGCAGTATTTT.

The table lists this clonotype with a few counts. The chain uses TRBV20-1 and TRBJ2-7, with D possibly matching TRBD1 (6 bases). In germline, CDR1 is DFQATT, CDR2 SNEGSKA (reference sequence). Trimming took 4 bases from V and 1 from J, leaving 11 bases between them. The CDR3 is 13 residues long. The CDR3 spells CSAMDRPSYEQYF. DNA for the CDR3: TGCAGTGCTATGGACAGACCTTCCTACGAGCAGTACTTC.

The chain links TRBV12-3 or TRBV12-4 to TRBJ1-2; tentative D call: TRBD1 (6 bases). Trimming shortened V by 1 base and J by 7 bases, and 16 bases separated the two germline ends. This CDR3 region has 15 residues. The CDR3 reads CASSLDGGGLGGYTF. In DNA form, the CDR3 reads TGTGCCAGCAGTTTAGATGGGGGCGGTCTAGGTGGCTACACCTTC.

This clonotype was observed a few times. The chain joins TRBV6-1 to TRBJ1-1; possible D gene TRBD1, 5 bases. Trimming left V 7 bases short and J 8 bases short, with 14 bases between. The CDR3 loop spans 12 amino acids. From germline, CDR1 is MNHNS and CDR2 SASEGT. The CDR3 loop is CASTRWDREAFF. For the CDR3, the DNA is TGTGCCAGCACCCGATGGGACCGAGAAGCTTTCTTT.

CDR3 loop: CASSLGGASVEYF. In DNA form, the CDR3 reads TGCGCCAGCAGCTTGGGAGGGGCTAGCGTGGAGTATTTT. The gene calls are TRBV5-1 and TRBJ2-3; weak D call: TRBD2 (6 bases). V was cut by 0 bases and J by 13 bases, with 15 bases left in between. Germline-derived CDR1 and CDR2 are SGHRS and YFSETQ. The CDR3 spans 13 residues.

This clonotype was observed a single time. This rearrangement joins TRBV9 to TRBJ2-7, with 7 bases aligning to TRBD1. This CDR3 has 15 residues. Germline-derived CDR1 and CDR2 are SGDLS and YYNGEE. V was clipped by 3 bases and J by 5 bases; unmatched bases: 11. The CDR3 loop is CASSDPRQGVHEQYF. The CDR3 coding sequence is TGTGCCAGCAGCGACCCTAGACAGGGTGTGCACGAGCAGTACTTC.